This TCR beta chain was sequenced in a study of shared clonotypes between healthy human individuals (dated by TCRdb to about 2020). Regarding the study in general: The cohort included three men and a couple of women between 18 and 49 years of age. Each donor's leukapheresis produced roughly between roughly 0.85 and 10 billion PBMCs. To estimate repertoire size and how much clonotype sharing occurs between individuals, the study deeply sequenced the blood TCR repertoires of several healthy adults. For each donor, CD4 naive and CD4 memory were each given three plates, CD8 naive was given two plates, and CD8 memory was given one plate. Different laboratories and diverse techniques were used to prepare libraries and sequence TCR repertoires, to increase sequencing depth and limit assay-specific biases.

Using the deep immunoSEQ assay, TCR CDR3 regions were amplified from genomic DNA by multiplex PCR. Genomic DNA extracted from each cell subset was distributed evenly over all wells of several immunoSEQ 96-well plates, and each plate served as one replicate. Each replicate PCR for sorted subsets received roughly 0.2 ug genomic DNA, equal to roughly 29,000 T cell genomes. Purified libraries were quantified with a Qubit 3.0 fluorometer, sized on a Bioanalyzer 2100, and re-quantified with the KAPA Library Quantification kit. Every immunoSEQ 96-well plate was sequenced on a dedicated single-read 150-cycle Illumina NextSeq 550 flow cell. Under the source paper's analysis protocol: The immunoSEQ output contained only junctional sequences without quality scores, so filtering could not match that applied to full-length reads. To assign V/J genes and CDR3, sequences were annotated using PyIR, a Python wrapper for IgBLAST v1.9, with IMGT germline references. Reads were filtered out if the reads had weak V/J assignments (E-value above 1e-6), no CDR3, stop codons, out-of-frame junctions, or ambiguous translated residues. A V3J clonotype was defined by an identical inferred V gene, J gene, and CDR3 amino acid sequence. To compute the percentage overlap between repertoires, the number of shared unique clonotypes was divided by the size of the smaller repertoire. RTK rarefaction, the Chao1 estimator, and Recon v2.1 estimates of unobserved clonotypes were used to assess repertoire richness. Generation probabilities were computed with OLGA for all TCRbeta clonotypes obtained by the gDNA method from a handful of donors. Entries here come from immuneACCESS through TCRdb and include only in-frame sequences with V and J called. Some clones fail to appear in such tables; in the studies checked, an unresolved V gene covers under half of the shortfall, and the cause of the remainder is unknown. D and trimming were read from the DNA, whereas the V and J calls and clone size are those reported in that table. Within this sample are over 1.4 million clones, with 95% to 97% of them counted one time only. The ten most abundant clones make up approximately 1.1% of the sample.

In the case of this clone: This receptor's antigen is unknown. Per-base quality was not reported, and no clone a single base away is much larger than it.

Overall results and qualifications from the work: Because the study included only a small number of donors, the genetic and exposure-history diversity represented was limited. Only blood was sampled, and tissue TCR repertoires likely differ from those in blood. Pairwise subsampling indicated that sequencing depth was expected to affect the degree of clonotype sharing among donors. Larger estimated clonotype richness was generally found for naive subsets than for memory subsets. Rarefaction of sorted-subset datasets indicated incomplete sequencing despite the large sequencing depth. Across a few donors, 4.5% to 6.5% of naive CD4, roughly 3.5% of naive CD8, 2.3% of memory CD4, and approximately 0.42% of memory CD8 clonotypes were shared. Higher generation probabilities were observed for clonotypes shared by all four sorted-subset donors than for non-shared clonotypes.

Healthy HIV-negative adults with no recently reported acute infections or vaccinations were included as donors. Every donor was a Caucasian adult living in Nashville, Tennessee, USA. CD4+ T cells were enriched through magnetic negative selection, after which naive cells were positively selected on CD45RA and the remaining negative fraction served as the memory subset. Blood was collected by leukapheresis, and PBMCs were isolated by Ficoll-Histopaque density gradient centrifugation and then cryopreserved in liquid nitrogen vapor phase. Analytical flow cytometry was used to check the purity and quantity of each magnetically sorted T cell population. Genomic DNA was isolated from every sorted fraction and measured by UV absorbance on a Nanodrop 2000c. This TCR derives from a man between 25 and 39 years old in good health. The sequenced material came from naive CD4+ T cells sorted from blood. According to the study, the label for this sample's cell subset or site signals: CD45RA+ positively selected.

Here the CDR3 is given as CASSIIGTVNQPQHF. The nucleotide sequence is TGTGCCAGTAGTATAATCGGGACTGTGAATCAGCCCCAGCATTTT. The sequence links TRBV19 to TRBJ1-5; a tentative D call is TRBD1 (5 bases match). Its CDR3 holds 15 amino acids, cysteine through phenylalanine. The sequence is cut down to CDR3 DNA, 45 bases in frame from base 1. Via the germline V gene (reference sequence), CDR1 is LNHDA and CDR2 SQIVND. The junction carries 12 bases between V and J, which are trimmed by 2 bases and 4 bases respectively.